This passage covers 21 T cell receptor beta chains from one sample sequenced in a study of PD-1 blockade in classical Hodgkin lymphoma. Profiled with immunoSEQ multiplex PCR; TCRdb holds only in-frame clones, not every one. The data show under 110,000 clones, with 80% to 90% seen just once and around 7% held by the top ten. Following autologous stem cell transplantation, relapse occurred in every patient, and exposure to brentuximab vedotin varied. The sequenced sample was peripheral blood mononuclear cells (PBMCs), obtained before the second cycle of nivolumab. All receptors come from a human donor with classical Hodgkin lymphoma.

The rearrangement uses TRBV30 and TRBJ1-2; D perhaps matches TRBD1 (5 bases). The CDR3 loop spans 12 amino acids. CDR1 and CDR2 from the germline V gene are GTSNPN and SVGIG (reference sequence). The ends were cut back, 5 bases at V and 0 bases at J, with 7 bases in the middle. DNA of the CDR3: TGTGCCTGGGCGACAGCTAACTATGGCTACACCTTC. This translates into CAWATANYGYTF. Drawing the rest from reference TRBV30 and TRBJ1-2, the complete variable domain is SQTIHQWPATLVQPVGSPLSLECTVEGTSNPNLYWYRQAAGRGLQLLFYSVGIGQISSEVPQNLSASRPQDRQFILSSKKLLLSDSGFYLCAWATANYGYTFGSGTRLTVV.

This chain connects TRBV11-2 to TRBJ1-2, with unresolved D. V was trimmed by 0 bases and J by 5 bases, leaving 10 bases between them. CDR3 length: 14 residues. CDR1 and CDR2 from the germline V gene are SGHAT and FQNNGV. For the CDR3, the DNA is TGTGCCAGCAGCTTAGATTCGCTCTGGTATGGCTACACCTTC. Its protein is CASSLDSLWYGYTF.

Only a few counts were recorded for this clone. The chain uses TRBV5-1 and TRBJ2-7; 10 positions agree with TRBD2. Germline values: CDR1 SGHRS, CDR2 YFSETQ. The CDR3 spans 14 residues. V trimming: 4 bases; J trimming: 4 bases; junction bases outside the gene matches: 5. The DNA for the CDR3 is TGCGCCAGCAGCCTAGCGGGGGCGAATTACGAGCAGTACTTC. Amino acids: CASSLAGANYEQYF.

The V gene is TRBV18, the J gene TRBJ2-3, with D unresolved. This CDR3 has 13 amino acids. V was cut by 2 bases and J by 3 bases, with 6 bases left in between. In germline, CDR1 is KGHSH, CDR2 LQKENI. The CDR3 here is CASSPGSTDTQYF. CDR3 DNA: TGTGCCAGCTCACCAGGCAGTACAGATACGCAGTATTTT.

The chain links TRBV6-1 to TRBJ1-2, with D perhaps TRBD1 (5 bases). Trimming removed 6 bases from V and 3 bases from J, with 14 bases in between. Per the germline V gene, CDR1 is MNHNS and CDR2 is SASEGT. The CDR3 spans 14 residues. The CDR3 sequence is CASRAGIGDYGYTF. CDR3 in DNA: TGTGCCAGCAGAGCAGGGATCGGGGACTATGGCTACACCTTC.

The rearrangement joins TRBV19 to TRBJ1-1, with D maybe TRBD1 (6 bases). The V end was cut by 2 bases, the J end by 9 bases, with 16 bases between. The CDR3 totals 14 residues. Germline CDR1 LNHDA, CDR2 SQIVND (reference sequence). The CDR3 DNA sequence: TGTGCCAGTAGTATACCCGGGGGCGCATTGAAAGCTTTCTTT. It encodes CASSIPGGALKAFF.

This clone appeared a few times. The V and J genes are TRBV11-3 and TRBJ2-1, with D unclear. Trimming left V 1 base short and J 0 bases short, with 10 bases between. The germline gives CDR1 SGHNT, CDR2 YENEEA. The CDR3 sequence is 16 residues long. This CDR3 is CASSLGWDPSYNEQFF. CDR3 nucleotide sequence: TGTGCCAGCAGCTTAGGGTGGGATCCCTCCTACAATGAGCAGTTCTTC.

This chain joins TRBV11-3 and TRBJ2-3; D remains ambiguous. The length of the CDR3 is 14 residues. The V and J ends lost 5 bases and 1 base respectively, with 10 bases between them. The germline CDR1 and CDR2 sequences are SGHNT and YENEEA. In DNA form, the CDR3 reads TGTGCCAGCAGCCAAAACCGGGGCACAGATACGCAGTATTTT. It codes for CASSQNRGTDTQYF.

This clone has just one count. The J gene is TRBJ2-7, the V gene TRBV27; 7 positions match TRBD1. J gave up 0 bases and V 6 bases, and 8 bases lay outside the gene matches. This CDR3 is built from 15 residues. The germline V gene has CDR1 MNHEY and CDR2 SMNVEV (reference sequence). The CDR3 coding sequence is TGTGCCAGCAGCGATTGGGACAGCAGCTCCTACGAGCAGTACTTC. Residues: CASSDWDSSSYEQYF.

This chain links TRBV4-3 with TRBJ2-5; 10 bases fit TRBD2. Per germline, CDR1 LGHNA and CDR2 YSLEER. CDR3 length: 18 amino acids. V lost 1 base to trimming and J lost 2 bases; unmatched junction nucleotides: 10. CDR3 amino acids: CASSQAVKAGGWQETQYF. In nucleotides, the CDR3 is TGCGCCAGCAGCCAAGCGGTGAAAGCGGGGGGGTGGCAAGAGACCCAGTACTTC.

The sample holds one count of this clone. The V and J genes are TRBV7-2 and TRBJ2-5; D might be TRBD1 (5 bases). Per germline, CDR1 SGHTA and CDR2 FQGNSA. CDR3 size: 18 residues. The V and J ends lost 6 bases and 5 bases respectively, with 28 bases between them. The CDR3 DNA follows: TGTGCCAGCAGTAGCCTCGTCGGAAAAAGAACTAAGGGGGAGACCCAGTACTTC. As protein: CASSSLVGKRTKGETQYF.

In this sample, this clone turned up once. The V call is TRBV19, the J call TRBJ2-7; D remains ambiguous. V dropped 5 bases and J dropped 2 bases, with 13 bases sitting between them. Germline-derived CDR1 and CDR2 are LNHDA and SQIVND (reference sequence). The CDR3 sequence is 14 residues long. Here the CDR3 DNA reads TGTGCCAGTAGTCCAACCGGGCTCACCTACGAGCAGTACTTC. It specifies CASSPTGLTYEQYF.

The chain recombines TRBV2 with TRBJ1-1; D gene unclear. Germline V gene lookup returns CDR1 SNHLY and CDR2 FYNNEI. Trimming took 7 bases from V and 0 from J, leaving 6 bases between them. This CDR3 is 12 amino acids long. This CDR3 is CASIAVNTEAFF. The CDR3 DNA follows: TGTGCCAGCATCGCGGTGAACACTGAAGCTTTCTTT.

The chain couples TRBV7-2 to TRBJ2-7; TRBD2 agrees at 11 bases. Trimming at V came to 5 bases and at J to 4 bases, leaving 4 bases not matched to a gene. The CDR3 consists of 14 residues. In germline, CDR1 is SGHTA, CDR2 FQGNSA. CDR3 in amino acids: CASSPTSGGYEQYF. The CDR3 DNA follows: TGTGCCAGCAGCCCAACTAGCGGGGGTTACGAGCAGTACTTC.

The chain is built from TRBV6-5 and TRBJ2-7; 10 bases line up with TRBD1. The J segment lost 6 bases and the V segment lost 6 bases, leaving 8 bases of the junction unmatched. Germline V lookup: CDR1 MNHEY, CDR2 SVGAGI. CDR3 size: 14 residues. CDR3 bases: TGTGCCAGCAGCTCCGGGACAGGGGTTATCGAGCAGTACTTC. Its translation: CASSSGTGVIEQYF.

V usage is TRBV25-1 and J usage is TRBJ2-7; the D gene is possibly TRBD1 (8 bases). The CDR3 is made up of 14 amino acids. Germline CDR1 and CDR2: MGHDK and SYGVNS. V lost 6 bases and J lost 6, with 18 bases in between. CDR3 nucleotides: TGTGCCAGCAGGCGGACAGGGAGGGTGGGCGAGCAGTACTTC. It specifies CASRRTGRVGEQYF.

DNA of the CDR3: TGTGCCAGCAGCTTGGCAGGTGGAGAGCAGTACTTC. Its protein product is CASSLAGGEQYF. The rearrangement joins TRBV5-4 to TRBJ2-7; no firm D call. The CDR3 totals 12 residues. V lost 0 bases and J lost 7, with 8 bases in between. CDR1 is SGHNT, CDR2 YYREEE, per germline (reference sequence).

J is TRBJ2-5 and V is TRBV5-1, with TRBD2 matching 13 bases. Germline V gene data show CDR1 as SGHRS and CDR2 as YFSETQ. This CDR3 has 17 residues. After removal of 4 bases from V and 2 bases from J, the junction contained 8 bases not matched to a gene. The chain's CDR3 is CASSHGTSGIIQETQYF. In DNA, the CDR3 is TGCGCCAGCAGCCACGGGACTAGCGGGATCATACAAGAGACCCAGTACTTC.

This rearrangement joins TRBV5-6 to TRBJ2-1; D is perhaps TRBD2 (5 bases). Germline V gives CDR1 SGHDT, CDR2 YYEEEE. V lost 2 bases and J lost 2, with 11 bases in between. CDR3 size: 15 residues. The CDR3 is CASSLLGETYNEQFF. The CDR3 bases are TGTGCCAGCAGCTTACTAGGAGAGACCTACAATGAGCAGTTCTTC.

The DNA for the CDR3 is TGTGCCAGCTCACCGAACAGCCCTCTCACAGATACGCAGTATTTT. It codes for CASSPNSPLTDTQYF. This chain uses TRBV18 with TRBJ2-3; unclear D gene. Germline CDR1 is KGHSH and CDR2 is LQKENI. This CDR3 region has 15 residues. The V end lost 3 bases, the J end lost 2 bases, and 12 bases lay between the germline ends.

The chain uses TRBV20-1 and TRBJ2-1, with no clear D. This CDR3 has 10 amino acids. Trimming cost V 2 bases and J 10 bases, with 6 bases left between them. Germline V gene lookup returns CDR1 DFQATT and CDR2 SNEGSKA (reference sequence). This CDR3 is CSARLGEQFF. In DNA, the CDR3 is TGCAGTGCTAGACTAGGGGAGCAGTTCTTC.